This TCR beta chain was sequenced in a study of blood T cell repertoires in COVID-19. About the study: Collection of acute and convalescent COVID-19 samples took place in the United States, Italy and Spain.

Per the authors' pipeline: How many nucleated cells were present was estimated from reference gene primer amplification. Clones were sequenced by immunoSEQ multiplex PCR, and TCRdb holds only the in-frame ones, with some missing. V and J calls and clone size follow that table, whereas D and trimming were derived from the DNA. Seen here are roughly 230,000 clones, approximately 83% observed once, and the top ten hold about 7.4%. This clonotype originated in a woman between 50 and 59 years old with acute or convalescent COVID-19. Input material: peripheral blood.

CDR3 nucleotide sequence: TGTGCCAGCAGTTTATTCCCCGGTGAAGCTTTCTTT. It yields the protein CASSLFPGEAFF. The chain combines TRBV12-3 or TRBV12-4 with TRBJ1-1; D uncertain. V was clipped by 2 bases and J by 7 bases, with 8 bases between them. There are 12 residues in the CDR3.